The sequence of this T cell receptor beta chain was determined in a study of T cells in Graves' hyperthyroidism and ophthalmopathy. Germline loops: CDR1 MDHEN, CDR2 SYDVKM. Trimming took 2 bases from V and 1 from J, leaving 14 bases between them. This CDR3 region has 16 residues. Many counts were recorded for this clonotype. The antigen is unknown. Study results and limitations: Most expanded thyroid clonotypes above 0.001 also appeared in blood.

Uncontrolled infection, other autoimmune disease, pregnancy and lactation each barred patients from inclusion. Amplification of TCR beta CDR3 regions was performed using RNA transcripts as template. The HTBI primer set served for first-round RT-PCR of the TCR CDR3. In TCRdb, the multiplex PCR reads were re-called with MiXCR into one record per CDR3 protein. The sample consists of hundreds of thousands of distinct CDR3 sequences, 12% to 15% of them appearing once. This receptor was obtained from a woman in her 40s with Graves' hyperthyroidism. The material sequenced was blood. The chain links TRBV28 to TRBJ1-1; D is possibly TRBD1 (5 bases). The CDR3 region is CASSLAGTEKNTEAFF. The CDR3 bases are TGTGCCAGCAGTTTAGCCGGGACCGAAAAGAACACTGAAGCTTTCTTT.